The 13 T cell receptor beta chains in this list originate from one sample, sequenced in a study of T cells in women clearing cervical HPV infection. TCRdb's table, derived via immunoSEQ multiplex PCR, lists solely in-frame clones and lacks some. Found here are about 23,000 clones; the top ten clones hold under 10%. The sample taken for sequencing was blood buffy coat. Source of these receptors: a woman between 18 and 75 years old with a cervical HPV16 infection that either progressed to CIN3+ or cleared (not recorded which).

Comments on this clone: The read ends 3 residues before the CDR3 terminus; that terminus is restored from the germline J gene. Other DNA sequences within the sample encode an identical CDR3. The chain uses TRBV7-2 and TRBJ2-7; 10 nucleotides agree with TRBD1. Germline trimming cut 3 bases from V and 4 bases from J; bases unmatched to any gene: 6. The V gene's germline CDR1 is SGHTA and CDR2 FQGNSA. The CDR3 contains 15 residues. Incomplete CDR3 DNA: TGTGCCAGCAGCTTCCAGACAGGGGGCTTGTACGAG. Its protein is CASSFQTGGLYE. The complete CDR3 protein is CASSFQTGGLYEQYF.

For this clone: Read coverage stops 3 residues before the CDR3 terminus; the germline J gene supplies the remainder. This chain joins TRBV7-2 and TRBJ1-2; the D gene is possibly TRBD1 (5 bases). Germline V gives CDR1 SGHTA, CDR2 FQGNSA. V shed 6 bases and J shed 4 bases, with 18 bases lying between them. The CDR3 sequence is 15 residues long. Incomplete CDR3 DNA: TGTGCCAGCAGGCCCTCCGCCGGGGGGGGCTATGGC. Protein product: CASRPSAGGGYG. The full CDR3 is CASRPSAGGGYGYTF.

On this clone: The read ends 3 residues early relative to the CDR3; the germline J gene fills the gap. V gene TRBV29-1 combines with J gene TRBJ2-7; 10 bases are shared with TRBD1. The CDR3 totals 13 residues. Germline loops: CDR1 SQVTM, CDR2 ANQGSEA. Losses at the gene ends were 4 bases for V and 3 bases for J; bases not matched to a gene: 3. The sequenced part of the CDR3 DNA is TGCAGCGTTGGGACAGGGGGAGACTACGAG. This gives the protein CSVGTGGDYE. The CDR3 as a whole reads CSVGTGGDYEQYF.

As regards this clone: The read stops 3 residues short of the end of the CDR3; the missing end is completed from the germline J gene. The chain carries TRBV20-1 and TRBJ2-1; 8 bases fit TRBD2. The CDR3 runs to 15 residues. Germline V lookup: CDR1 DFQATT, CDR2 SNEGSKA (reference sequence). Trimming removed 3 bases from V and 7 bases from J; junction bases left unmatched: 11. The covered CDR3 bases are TGCAGTGCTAGCCCCTCTAACGGGGGGGGAAATGAG. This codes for CSASPSNGGGNE. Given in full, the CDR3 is CSASPSNGGGNEQFF.

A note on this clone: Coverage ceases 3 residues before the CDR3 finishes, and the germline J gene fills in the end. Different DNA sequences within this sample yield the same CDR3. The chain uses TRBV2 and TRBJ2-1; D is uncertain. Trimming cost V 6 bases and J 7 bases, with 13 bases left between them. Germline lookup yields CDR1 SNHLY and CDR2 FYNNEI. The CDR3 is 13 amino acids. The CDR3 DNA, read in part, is TGTGCCAGCAGCGGTGCTAGAGATAATGAG. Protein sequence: CASSGARDNE. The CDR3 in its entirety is CASSGARDNEQFF.

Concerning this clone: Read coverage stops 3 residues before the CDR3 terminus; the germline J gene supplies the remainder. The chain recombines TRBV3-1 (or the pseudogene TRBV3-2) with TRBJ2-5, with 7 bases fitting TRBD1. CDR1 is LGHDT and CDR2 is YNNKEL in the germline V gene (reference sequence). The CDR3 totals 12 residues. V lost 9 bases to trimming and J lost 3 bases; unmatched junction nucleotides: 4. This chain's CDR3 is CASGQGEETQYF. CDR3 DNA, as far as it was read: TGTGCCAGTGGCCAGGGGGAAGAGACC.

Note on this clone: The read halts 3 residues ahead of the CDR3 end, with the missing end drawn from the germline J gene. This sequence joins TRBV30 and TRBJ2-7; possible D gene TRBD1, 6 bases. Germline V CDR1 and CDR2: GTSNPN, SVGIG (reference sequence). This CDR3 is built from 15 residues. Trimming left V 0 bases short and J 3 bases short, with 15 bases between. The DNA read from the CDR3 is TGTGCCTGGAGTGTAAGGGGGACGGGTAACTACGAG. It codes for CAWSVRGTGNYE. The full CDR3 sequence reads CAWSVRGTGNYEQYF. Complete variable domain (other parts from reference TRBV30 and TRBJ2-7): SQTIHQWPATLVQPVGSPLSLECTVEGTSNPNLYWYRQAAGRGLQLLFYSVGIGQISSEVPQNLSASRPQDRQFILSSKKLLLSDSGFYLCAWSVRGTGNYEQYFGPGTRLTVT.

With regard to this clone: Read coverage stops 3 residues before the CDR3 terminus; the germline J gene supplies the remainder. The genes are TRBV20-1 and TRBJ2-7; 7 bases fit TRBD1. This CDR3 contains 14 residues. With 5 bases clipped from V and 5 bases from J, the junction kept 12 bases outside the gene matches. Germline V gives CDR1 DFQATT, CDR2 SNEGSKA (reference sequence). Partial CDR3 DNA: TGCAGTGCTGGTACCACAGGGGTTAACAACGAG. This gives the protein CSAGTTGVNNE. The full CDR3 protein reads CSAGTTGVNNEQYF.

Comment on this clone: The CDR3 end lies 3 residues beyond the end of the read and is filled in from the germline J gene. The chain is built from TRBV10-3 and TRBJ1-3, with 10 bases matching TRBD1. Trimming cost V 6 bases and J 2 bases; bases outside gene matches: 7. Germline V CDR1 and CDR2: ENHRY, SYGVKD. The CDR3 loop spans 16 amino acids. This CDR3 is CAIRDWDRGAGNTIYF. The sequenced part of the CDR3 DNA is TGTGCCATCAGGGACTGGGACAGGGGTGCTGGAAACACC.

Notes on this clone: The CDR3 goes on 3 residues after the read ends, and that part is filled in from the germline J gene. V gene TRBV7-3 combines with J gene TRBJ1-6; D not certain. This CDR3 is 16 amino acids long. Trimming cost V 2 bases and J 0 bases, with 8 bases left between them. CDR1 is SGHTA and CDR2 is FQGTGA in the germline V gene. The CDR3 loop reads CASSLFHSSYNSPLHF. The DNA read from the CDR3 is TGTGCCAGCAGCTTATTCCATAGCTCCTATAATTCACCC.

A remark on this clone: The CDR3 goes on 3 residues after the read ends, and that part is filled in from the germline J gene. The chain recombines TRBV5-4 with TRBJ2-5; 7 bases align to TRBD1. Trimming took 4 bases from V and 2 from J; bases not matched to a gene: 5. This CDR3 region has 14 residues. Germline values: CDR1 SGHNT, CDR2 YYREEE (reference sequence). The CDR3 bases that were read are TGTGCCAGCAGCCCCGGGACAGCTCAAGAGACC. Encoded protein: CASSPGTAQET. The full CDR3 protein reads CASSPGTAQETQYF.

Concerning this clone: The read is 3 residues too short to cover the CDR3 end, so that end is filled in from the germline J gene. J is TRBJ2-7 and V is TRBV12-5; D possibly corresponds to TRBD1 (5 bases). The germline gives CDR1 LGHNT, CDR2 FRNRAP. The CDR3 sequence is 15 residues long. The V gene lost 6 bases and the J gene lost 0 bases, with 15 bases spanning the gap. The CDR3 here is CASGWTSRSSYEQYF. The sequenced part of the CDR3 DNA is TGTGCTAGTGGGTGGACATCCCGTAGCTCCTACGAG.

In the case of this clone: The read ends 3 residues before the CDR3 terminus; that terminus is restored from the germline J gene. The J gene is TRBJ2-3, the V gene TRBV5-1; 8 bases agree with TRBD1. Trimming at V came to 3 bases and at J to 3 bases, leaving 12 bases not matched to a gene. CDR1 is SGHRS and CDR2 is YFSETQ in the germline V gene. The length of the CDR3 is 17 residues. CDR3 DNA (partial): TGCGCCAGCAGCTACAAATCAGGGGGCTTTATTACAGATACG. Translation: CASSYKSGGFITDT. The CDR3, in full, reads CASSYKSGGFITDTQYF. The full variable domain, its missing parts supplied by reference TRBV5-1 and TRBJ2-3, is KAGVTQTPRYLIKTRGQQVTLSCSPISGHRSVSWYQQTPGQGLQFLFEYFSETQRNKGNFPGRFSGRQFSNSRSEMNVSTLELGDSALYLCASSYKSGGFITDTQYFGPGTRLTVL.